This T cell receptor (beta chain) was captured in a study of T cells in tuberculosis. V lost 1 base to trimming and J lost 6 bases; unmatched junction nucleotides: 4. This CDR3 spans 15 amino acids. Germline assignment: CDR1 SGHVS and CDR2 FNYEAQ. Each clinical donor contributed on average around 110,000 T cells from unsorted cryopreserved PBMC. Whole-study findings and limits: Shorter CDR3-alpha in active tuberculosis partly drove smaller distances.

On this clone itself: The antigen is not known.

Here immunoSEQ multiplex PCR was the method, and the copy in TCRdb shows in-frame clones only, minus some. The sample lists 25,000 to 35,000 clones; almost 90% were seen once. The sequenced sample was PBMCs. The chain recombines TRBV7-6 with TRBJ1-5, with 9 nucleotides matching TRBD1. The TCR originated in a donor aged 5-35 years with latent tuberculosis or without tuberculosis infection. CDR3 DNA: TGTGCCAGCAGCTTAGAACAGGGGGCCTTTCAGCCCCAGCATTTT. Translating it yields CASSLEQGAFQPQHF.